Below, 22 T cell receptor beta chains from the same sample are listed, as sequenced in a study of CD8+CD57+ T cells in acquired aplastic anemia. Before being chosen for sequencing, patients had shown CD8+CD57+ cell expansion by flow cytometry. The template used for profiling TCR beta VDJ and CDR3 was genomic DNA. TCRdb re-called the reads through MiXCR, storing one row per CDR3 protein. This sample has 130,000 or so distinct CDR3 sequences; over 30% occur once, and the top ten carry 2% to 3%. What was sequenced was sorted CD4+, CD8+, or CD8+CD57+ T cells (not recorded which) from PBMCs. These receptors came from a human donor with aplastic anemia.

Details on this clonotype: This may arise from a read error, as a much more abundant clone is one base away. The conserved final phenylalanine or tryptophan is absent from the CDR3, which likely points to a read error. The chain links TRBV4-2 to TRBJ2-5; 9 nucleotides align to TRBD1. There are 15 residues in the CDR3. Germline-derived CDR1 and CDR2 are LGHNA and YNFKEQ. V lost 2 bases and J lost 4; bases outside the gene matches: 5. The CDR3 region has the DNA TGTGCCAGCAGCCAAAAACAGGGGGCGCGAGAGACCCAGTACTCC. This sequence encodes CASSQKQGARETQYS.

This clonotype was recorded many times. The rearrangement links TRBV5-1 to TRBJ2-5; 7 nucleotides align to TRBD1. The CDR3 totals 14 residues. Germline V gives CDR1 SGHRS, CDR2 YFSETQ. Trimming removed 0 bases from V and 2 bases from J; junction bases left unmatched: 1. CDR3 coding DNA: TGCGCCAGCAGCTTGGTGGGACAGCAAGAGACCCAGTACTTC. Its protein is CASSLVGQQETQYF.

The V gene is TRBV19, the J gene TRBJ1-1; 9 positions agree with TRBD1. Germline loops: CDR1 LNHDA, CDR2 SQIVND (reference sequence). V was clipped by 6 bases and J by 7 bases; unmatched bases: 9. The CDR3 is made up of 14 amino acids. The CDR3 DNA reads TGTGCCAGTAGCACCGGGACAGGGTATGTTGAAGCTTTCTTT. It specifies CASSTGTGYVEAFF.

A word on this clonotype: A much larger clone sits a single nucleotide away, making a read error possible. J is TRBJ2-7 and V is TRBV6-1; D perhaps matches TRBD1 (6 bases). Germline V gene data show CDR1 as MNHNS and CDR2 as SASEGT. Trimming pared 4 bases from V and 4 bases from J, leaving 11 bases between. This CDR3 contains 13 residues. CDR3 sequence: CASSVGTKYEQYF. CDR3 sequence (DNA): TGTGCCAGCAGTGTCGGGACAAAATACGAGCAGTACTTC.

Within the sample, this clonotype is medium-sized. The chain uses TRBV10-3 and TRBJ2-5, with D tentatively TRBD1 (5 bases). Germline V lookup: CDR1 ENHRY, CDR2 SYGVKD. This CDR3 is 16 amino acids long. Trimming removed 2 bases from V and 1 base from J, with 14 bases in between. The CDR3 coding sequence is TGTGCCATCAGTGAGGGGGCCCGGACCTTCCAAGAGACCCAGTACTTC. It yields the protein CAISEGARTFQETQYF.

This chain joins TRBV16 and TRBJ2-1; TRBD2 might be the D (6 bases). Germline lookup yields CDR1 KGHSY and CDR2 FQNENV. The CDR3 runs 15 residues. The V and J ends lost 1 base and 3 bases respectively, with 10 bases between them. The CDR3: CASSQYTGVYNEQFF. The CDR3 DNA follows: TGTGCCAGCAGCCAATATACGGGAGTCTACAATGAGCAGTTCTTC.

The CDR3 region is CATSDSGQGADTQYF. CDR3 nucleotide sequence: TGTGCCACCAGTGACTCTGGACAGGGGGCAGATACGCAGTATTTT. This chain links TRBV24-1 with TRBJ2-3; TRBD1 agrees at 10 bases. This CDR3 contains 15 residues. The V segment lost 4 bases and the J segment 4 bases; nucleotides outside the gene matches: 4. Germline assignment: CDR1 KGHDR and CDR2 SFDVKD.

The genes are TRBV24-1 and TRBJ1-5; TRBD1 might be the D (6 bases). This CDR3 contains 10 residues. Between the trimmed V and J ends, which lost 11 bases and 16 bases, there was a span of 17 bases. Germline lookup yields CDR1 KGHDR and CDR2 SFDVKD. The CDR3 here is CASTRGGRHF. CDR3 coding DNA: TGTGCCAGCACGAGGGGGGGCCGACATTTT.

This clonotype was observed many times. V usage is TRBV5-6 and J usage is TRBJ1-6; D is ambiguous. V was trimmed by 0 bases and J by 6 bases, leaving 4 bases between them. The CDR3 has 13 residues. Germline lookup yields CDR1 SGHDT and CDR2 YYEEEE. Written as DNA, the CDR3 is TGTGCCAGCAGCTTGGTCCCTAATTCACCCCTCCACTTT. Its protein is CASSLVPNSPLHF.

Of note for this clonotype: Its ends do not fully match the called genes, so a read error is possible. The chain joins TRBV15 to TRBJ1-2; D not certain. The CDR3 spans 13 residues. CDR1 is LNHNV, CDR2 YYDKDF, per germline (reference sequence). As DNA, the CDR3 is TGTGCCACCAGCGGAGGTTCTTGGGATGGTTACACCTTC. This codes for CATSGGSWDGYTF.

The chain couples TRBV4-2 to TRBJ2-1; 15 bases align to TRBD2. Germline-derived CDR1 and CDR2 are LGHNA and YNFKEQ. CDR3 size: 21 residues. After removal of 4 bases from V and 7 bases from J, the junction contained 20 bases not matched to a gene. CDR3 protein: CASSLTTIPGLAGGRGNEQFF. In nucleotides, the CDR3 is TGTGCCAGCAGCCTTACGACTATACCGGGACTAGCGGGGGGCCGGGGGAATGAGCAGTTCTTC.

The chain carries TRBV25-1 and TRBJ2-1; D is unresolved. The CDR3 consists of 14 residues. V was clipped by 0 bases and J by 5 bases, with 8 bases between them. Germline CDR1 is MGHDK and CDR2 is SYGVNS. The chain's CDR3 is CASSEYTRNNEQFF. CDR3 sequence (DNA): TGTGCCAGCAGTGAATATACCAGAAACAATGAGCAGTTCTTC.

The gene calls are TRBV19 and TRBJ1-5; 8 bases map to TRBD1. Trimming cost V 5 bases and J 6 bases; bases outside gene matches: 3. The CDR3 is 13 residues long. Germline V gene lookup returns CDR1 LNHDA and CDR2 SQIVND (reference sequence). CDR3 loop: CASSGQGSQPQHF. The CDR3 DNA reads as TGTGCCAGTAGTGGACAGGGTAGTCAGCCCCAGCATTTT.

This clonotype was counted only a few times. This may arise from a read error, as a much more abundant clone is one base away. The chain combines TRBV14 with TRBJ1-2; TRBD1 is a possible D gene (5 bases). Germline values: CDR1 SGHDN, CDR2 FVKESK. This CDR3 comprises 17 residues. Here the CDR3 reads CAGSLRTPQATNYGYTF. The CDR3 DNA sequence: TGTGCCGGCAGCCTAAGAACGCCACAGGCGACTAACTATGGCTACACCTTC.

J is TRBJ2-7 and V is TRBV19; D gene uncertain. This CDR3 has 13 residues. V gave up 7 bases and J gave up 1 base, with 11 bases separating them. Per germline, CDR1 LNHDA and CDR2 SQIVND (reference sequence). CDR3 in amino acids: CASTADGSYEQYF. The CDR3 DNA reads TGTGCCAGTACCGCGGACGGTTCCTACGAGCAGTACTTC.

A few counts support this clonotype. This chain joins TRBV19 and TRBJ1-1; 7 bases match TRBD1. The CDR3 is made up of 14 amino acids. Trimming removed 4 bases from V and 8 bases from J; junction bases left unmatched: 10. Germline CDR1 reads LNHDA; CDR2 reads SQIVND (reference sequence). CDR3 DNA sequence: TGTGCCAGTAGTACCGGGACAGCCTCATGGGAAGCTTTCTTT. It codes for CASSTGTASWEAFF.

The sample holds many counts of this clonotype. The chain combines TRBV7-2 with TRBJ2-1; unclear D gene. V lost 5 bases and J lost 4, with 6 bases in between. There are 12 residues in the CDR3. CDR1 is SGHTA, CDR2 FQGNSA, per germline. CDR3 sequence: CASSHQYNEQFF. CDR3 bases: TGTGCCAGCAGCCACCAATACAATGAGCAGTTCTTC. The full variable domain, its missing parts supplied by reference TRBV7-2 and TRBJ2-1, is GAGVSQSPSNKVTEKGKDVELRCDPISGHTALYWYRQSLGQGLEFLIYFQGNSAPDKSGLPSDRFSAERTGGSVSTLTIQRTQQEDSAVYLCASSHQYNEQFFGPGTRLTVL.

The sample holds many counts of this clonotype. In DNA form, the CDR3 reads TGCAGTGCTCAGAGAGGACAGGGGAGGGAGCCCCAGCATTTT. Protein: CSAQRGQGREPQHF. V is TRBV20-1 and J is TRBJ1-5; 9 bases align to TRBD1. V lost 5 bases to trimming and J lost 8 bases; unmatched junction nucleotides: 10. This CDR3 is built from 14 residues. The germline gives CDR1 DFQATT, CDR2 SNEGSKA (reference sequence).

This clonotype was detected ten times or more. The chain couples TRBV27 to TRBJ1-2; a weak D match, TRBD1 (5 bases). Trimming stripped 9 bases from V and 0 bases from J, with 11 bases between. Germline CDR1 MNHEY, CDR2 SMNVEV (reference sequence). The CDR3 is 13 amino acids. The CDR3 sequence is CASRRGTNYGYTF. CDR3 in DNA: TGTGCCAGTAGGAGGGGTACTAACTATGGCTACACCTTC.

This clonotype was seen ten or more times. CDR3 in amino acids: CASSADRDNEQFF. For the CDR3, the DNA is TGTGCCAGCAGTGCAGACAGGGACAATGAGCAGTTCTTC. The rearrangement uses TRBV6-1 and TRBJ2-1; 7 positions match TRBD1. Unmatched junction bases numbered 2, after V lost 4 bases and J lost 5 bases. This CDR3 is 13 amino acids long. The germline V gene encodes CDR1 MNHNS and CDR2 SASEGT.

J is TRBJ1-4 and V is TRBV15; tentatively, D is TRBD1 (5 bases). This CDR3 is 16 amino acids long. Trimming took off 5 bases at V and 0 bases at J, with 13 bases between the two ends. Germline CDR1 is LNHNV and CDR2 is YYDKDF (reference sequence). The DNA for the CDR3 is TGTGCCACCAGCCAGGGATCTGTTGCAACTAATGAAAAACTGTTTTTT. As protein: CATSQGSVATNEKLFF.

The chain employs TRBV11-2 and TRBJ2-7; a weak D match, TRBD1 (5 bases). Germline V CDR1 and CDR2: SGHAT, FQNNGV. Trimming cost V 2 bases and J 3 bases, with 17 bases left between them. This CDR3 contains 16 residues. CDR3 nucleotide sequence: TGTGCCAGCAGCTTACTTGGACAAACAGGCCACTACGAGCAGTACTTC. Translation gives CASSLLGQTGHYEQYF.